This T cell receptor beta chain was sequenced in a study of T cell responses to AZD1222 COVID-19 vaccine (dated by TCRdb to the early 2020s). For the study in its entirety: TCR sequencing was performed for roughly 240 trial participants, of whom about 200 were given two doses of AZD1222 and about 25 were given two doses of MenACWY control vaccine. Trial participants were enrolled by age into 18-55, 56-69 and 70-plus year subgroups, with roughly 160, 29 and 62 TCR-sequenced participants respectively. What the work shows at the level of the full study, not this receptor alone: No day 14 peak-response samples were available, so repertoires were characterized only after the peak T cell response. Only six or seven AZD1222 recipients were SARS-CoV-2 seropositive at baseline, limiting conclusions about previously exposed vaccinees. The whole spike protein was spanned by vaccine-associated CD4 TCRs, and dominant responses were seen in regions 160-218 and 743-854. Spike-specific TCR breadth and depth rose significantly after two AZD1222 doses compared with day 0 and with MenACWY recipients. Participants were mostly white British, with more females than males. The authors suggested clonal diversity may have been underestimated. Reportedly, close to half of the unique spike-specific TCRs recognized epitopes lying outside the regions that are mutated in the B.1.351 and B.1.1.7 variants. In the small 56-69-year group, the increase in depth fell short of significance, most likely because of low power.

The CDR3 regions of human TCRbeta chains were subjected to immunosequencing. The paper's data handling went like this. Repertoire TCRs were checked for matches against a reference library of SARS-CoV-2-specific TCRs that had been generated using the MIRA antigen-specificity platform. Breadth was defined as the fraction of unique TCRs that were SARS-CoV-2-associated, and depth was defined as the fraction of total T cells that were SARS-CoV-2-associated. Using the MIRA data, each spike-specific TCR was assigned both to the spike region to which the TCR was reactive and to a CD4 or CD8 class. Log10-transformed breadth and depth values were compared by one-way ANOVA with Sidak's multiple comparisons tests. Held by TCRdb, this immuneACCESS table contains in-frame sequences only and omits some clones. Under half of the omission traces to an unresolved V gene where checked; the cause of the rest is unknown. V and J calls plus clone size are reproduced from that table; the DNA served to infer D and trimming. The sample table contains about 150,000 clones; only one count was recorded for 80% to 95% of them. The ten largest clones take up approximately 7% of the sample.

The sample's time point label, in plain terms: about 28 days (+/-7) after the second vaccine dose. Because spike-specific TCR depth and breadth did not differ between the two schedules, AZD1222 recipients who got a second dose at roughly 4 weeks were pooled with those who got a second dose at roughly 12 weeks. The vaccinee samples were drawn from two UK trials, COV001 and COV002, one of which was a single-blind randomized controlled phase 2/3 trial testing AZD1222 (ChAdOx1 nCoV-19) in healthy adults. For TCRbeta chain sequencing, PBMC samples from trial participants were taken at day 0 and at day 28 after the second dose. This clone was detected only once. Its antigen is unknown. Within one base of it there is no much larger clone, and no base qualities were kept. CDR1 is given as ENHRY and CDR2 as SYGVKD, both from the germline V gene. Measured from the cysteine to the phenylalanine, the CDR3 is 15 residues long. The read is trimmed to its CDR3 DNA, 45 bases read in frame from base 1. Relative to germline, V is 4 bases shorter and J is 3 bases shorter, with 13 bases between their ends.

This TCR came from an adult who received the AZD1222 COVID-19 vaccine. Sequencing used peripheral blood, obtained 28 days after the second AZD1222 dose. The chain joins TRBV10-3 to TRBJ1-5, with a weak D call of TRBD1 (5 bases match). The CDR3 is CAISAGLESNQPQHF. The nucleotides read TGTGCCATCAGTGCGGGGCTTGAATCCAATCAGCCCCAGCATTTT.